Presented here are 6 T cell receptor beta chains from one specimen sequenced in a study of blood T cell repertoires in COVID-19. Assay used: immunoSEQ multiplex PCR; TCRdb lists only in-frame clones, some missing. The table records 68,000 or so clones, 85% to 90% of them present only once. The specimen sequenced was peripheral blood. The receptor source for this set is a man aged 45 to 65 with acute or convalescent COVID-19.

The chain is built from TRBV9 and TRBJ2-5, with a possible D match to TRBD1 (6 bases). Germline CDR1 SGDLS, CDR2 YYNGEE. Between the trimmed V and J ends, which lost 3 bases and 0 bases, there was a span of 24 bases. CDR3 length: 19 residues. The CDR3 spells CASSDTGQTAGLDQETQYF. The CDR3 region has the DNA TGTGCCAGCAGCGACACAGGGCAAACGGCGGGTCTGGACCAAGAGACCCAGTACTTC.

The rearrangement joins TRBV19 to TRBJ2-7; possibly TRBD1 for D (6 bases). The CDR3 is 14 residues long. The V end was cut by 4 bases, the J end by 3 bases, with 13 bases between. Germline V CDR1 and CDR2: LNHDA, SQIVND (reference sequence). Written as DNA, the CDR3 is TGTGCCAGTAGTACCCCGGGACAAAGCTACGAGCAGTACTTC. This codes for CASSTPGQSYEQYF.

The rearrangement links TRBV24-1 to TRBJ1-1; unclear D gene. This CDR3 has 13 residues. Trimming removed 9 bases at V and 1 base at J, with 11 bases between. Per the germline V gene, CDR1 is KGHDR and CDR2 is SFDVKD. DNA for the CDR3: TGTGCCACCCAAAGAGGAGGGAACACTGAAGCTTTCTTT. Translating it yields CATQRGGNTEAFF.

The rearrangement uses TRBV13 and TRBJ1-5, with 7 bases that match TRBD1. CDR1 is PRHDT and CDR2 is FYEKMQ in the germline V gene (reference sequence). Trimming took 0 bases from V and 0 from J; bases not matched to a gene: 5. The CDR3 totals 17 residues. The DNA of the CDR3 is TGTGCCAGCAGCTTAGGAGGGGGCCCCTATAGCAATCAGCCCCAGCATTTT. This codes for CASSLGGGPYSNQPQHF.

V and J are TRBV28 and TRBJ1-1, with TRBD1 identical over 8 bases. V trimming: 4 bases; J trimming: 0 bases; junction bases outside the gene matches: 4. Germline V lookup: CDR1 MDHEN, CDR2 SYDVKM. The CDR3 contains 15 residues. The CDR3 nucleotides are TGTGCCAGCAGTTACTGGGACAGGATGAACACTGAAGCTTTCTTT. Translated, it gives CASSYWDRMNTEAFF.

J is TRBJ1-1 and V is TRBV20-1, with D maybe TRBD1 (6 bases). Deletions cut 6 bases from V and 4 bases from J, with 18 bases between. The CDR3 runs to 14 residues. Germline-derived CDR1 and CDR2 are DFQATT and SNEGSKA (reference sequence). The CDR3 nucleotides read TGCAGTGCCAGTAAACAGGGTATGGGCACTGAAGCTTTCTTT. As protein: CSASKQGMGTEAFF.